Below are 22 T cell receptor beta chains sequenced from a single sample in a study of blood T cell repertoires in COVID-19 (dated by TCRdb to 2020 to 2022). Libraries came from the immunoSEQ multiplex PCR assay. TCRdb mirrors the immuneACCESS table, restricted to in-frame sequences. Some clones are absent from its copies; in checked studies, under half trace to an unresolved V gene, and the reason for the others is unknown. For this sample there are roughly 120,000 clones; around nine tenths appear just once. The ten largest clones represent less than 2.5% of the sample. The sequencing input was peripheral blood. The receptors were gathered from a woman between 45 and 60 years old with acute or convalescent COVID-19.

The chain carries TRBV18 and TRBJ2-7, with 13 nucleotides matching TRBD2. The CDR3 totals 15 residues. In germline, CDR1 is KGHSH, CDR2 LQKENI. The J segment lost 5 bases and the V segment lost 6 bases, leaving 7 bases of the junction unmatched. The CDR3 bases are TGTGCCAGCTCCCAAGGACTAGCGGGAGTAGACGAGCAGTACTTC. Residues: CASSQGLAGVDEQYF.

This chain joins TRBV18 and TRBJ2-5, with 13 positions matching TRBD2. The CDR3 length is 16 residues. From germline, CDR1 is KGHSH and CDR2 LQKENI. V lost 4 bases, J lost 5 bases, and 7 bases stayed unmatched. This CDR3 is CASSLRTSGSGETQYF. The CDR3, as DNA: TGTGCCAGCTCACTACGGACTAGCGGGAGTGGTGAGACCCAGTACTTC.

The V and J genes are TRBV10-3 and TRBJ1-5; 7 positions agree with TRBD1. Trimming cost V 7 bases and J 4 bases; bases outside gene matches: 7. The germline V gene has CDR1 ENHRY and CDR2 SYGVKD. CDR3 size: 14 residues. The DNA of the CDR3 is TGTGCCATCACTAGGGACAGATCGAATCAGCCCCAGCATTTT. Translating gives CAITRDRSNQPQHF.

V is TRBV3-1 (or the pseudogene TRBV3-2) and J is TRBJ1-5; TRBD1 might be the D (5 bases). The ends were cut back, 5 bases at V and 2 bases at J, with 13 bases in the middle. Germline assignment: CDR1 LGHDT and CDR2 YNNKEL (reference sequence). The length of the CDR3 is 15 residues. The CDR3 DNA reads as TGTGCCAGCAGCGCGGGGGTGATGGGCAATCAGCCCCAGCATTTT. Translated: CASSAGVMGNQPQHF.

The chain joins TRBV30 to TRBJ2-7; D not resolved. Germline V lookup: CDR1 GTSNPN, CDR2 SVGIG (reference sequence). The V and J ends lost 2 bases and 3 bases respectively, with 5 bases between them. CDR3 size: 11 residues. The DNA of the CDR3 is TGTGCCTGGAGTCAGGACTACGAGCAGTACTTC. It specifies CAWSQDYEQYF.

V is TRBV19 and J is TRBJ1-5; TRBD1 is a possible D gene (6 bases). Germline V gene data show CDR1 as LNHDA and CDR2 as SQIVND (reference sequence). There are 17 residues in the CDR3. V was shortened by 3 bases and J by 0 bases, with 15 bases between the two germline ends. The CDR3 is CASSIEGGVFSNQPQHF. The CDR3 DNA sequence: TGTGCCAGTAGTATCGAAGGGGGAGTCTTTAGCAATCAGCCCCAGCATTTT. The full variable domain, in which reference TRBV19 and TRBJ1-5 provide the parts outside the CDR3, is DGGITQSPKYLFRKEGQNVTLSCEQNLNHDAMYWYRQDPGQGLRLIYYSQIVNDFQKGDIAEGYSVSREKKESFPLTVTSAQKNPTAFYLCASSIEGGVFSNQPQHFGDGTRLSIL.

The J gene is TRBJ2-3, the V gene TRBV7-2; maybe TRBD2 (5 bases). Per the germline V gene, CDR1 is SGHTA and CDR2 is FQGNSA. V lost 5 bases, J lost 2 bases, and 14 bases lay in between. This CDR3 region has 15 residues. CDR3 sequence reads: CASSRKAGFTDTQYF. CDR3 nucleotide sequence: TGTGCCAGCAGCCGTAAGGCGGGTTTCACAGATACGCAGTATTTT.

This chain uses TRBV4-3 with TRBJ1-1; no firm D call. V lost 0 bases and J 9 bases, leaving 17 bases between the germline ends. The CDR3 runs 15 residues. Germline values: CDR1 LGHNA, CDR2 YSLEER. The CDR3 DNA follows: TGCGCCAGCAGCCAAGATCGGTCCCTTGTCCCTCAAGCTTTCTTT. Translation gives CASSQDRSLVPQAFF.

The chain uses TRBV5-6 and TRBJ2-3, with D possibly TRBD2 on 5 matching bases. The CDR3 loop spans 15 amino acids. In germline, CDR1 is SGHDT, CDR2 YYEEEE. Deletions cut 4 bases from V and 3 bases from J, with 15 bases between. The CDR3 region is CASSPLGVLTDTQYF. The DNA of the CDR3 is TGTGCCAGCAGCCCCCTCGGGGTTTTGACAGATACGCAGTATTTT.

This chain links TRBV6-5 with TRBJ1-1; the D is unclear. The CDR3 totals 13 residues. V was clipped by 2 bases and J by 3 bases, with 7 bases between them. Germline V CDR1 and CDR2: MNHEY, SVGAGI. CDR3 nucleotide sequence: TGTGCCAGCAGTTACCGGGAAGACACTGAAGCTTTCTTT. Translation: CASSYREDTEAFF.

The CDR3 bases are TGTGCCAGCGGGGGGACAGGGCTTTCACCCCTCCACTTT. This codes for CASGGTGLSPLHF. The chain links TRBV12-3 or TRBV12-4 to TRBJ1-6; 9 bases line up with TRBD1. V lost 8 bases and J lost 9; bases outside the gene matches: 5. The CDR3 sequence is 13 residues long.

This sequence joins TRBV30 and TRBJ2-1, with 10 nucleotides matching TRBD1. CDR1 is GTSNPN, CDR2 SVGIG, per germline (reference sequence). Trimming took 0 bases from V and 3 from J; bases not matched to a gene: 11. The CDR3 covers 18 residues. The CDR3 DNA follows: TGTGCCTGGAGTGTAAGGGACAGGGGCTCGTGGGGCTACAATGAGCAGTTCTTC. Amino acids: CAWSVRDRGSWGYNEQFF.

V gene TRBV6-5 combines with J gene TRBJ2-5, with D possibly being TRBD2 (6 bases). This CDR3 comprises 16 residues. CDR1 is MNHEY and CDR2 is SVGAGI in the germline V gene. V was clipped by 4 bases and J by 0 bases, with 15 bases between them. CDR3 sequence (DNA): TGTGCCAGCAGTTCCCTGGGACTTAAGGACCAAGAGACCCAGTACTTC. The encoded protein is CASSSLGLKDQETQYF.

The chain carries TRBV3-1 (or the pseudogene TRBV3-2) and TRBJ1-2, with D tentatively TRBD1 (6 bases). The CDR3 length is 14 residues. Trimming removed 11 bases from V and 0 bases from J, with 16 bases in between. CDR1 and CDR2 from the germline V gene are LGHDT and YNNKEL (reference sequence). The CDR3 nucleotides are TGTGCCTCATTGGGGGCGTACCCTAACTATGGCTACACCTTC. Its protein is CASLGAYPNYGYTF.

Remarks on this clone: One end of the junction varies from germline; a read error may be responsible. The chain recombines TRBV7-2 with TRBJ2-1, with 12 bases fitting TRBD1. CDR3 length: 15 amino acids. In germline, CDR1 is SGHTA, CDR2 FQGNSA. The CDR3 is CASSTGTGGYYEQFF. CDR3 nucleotide sequence: TGTGCCAGCAGCACCGGGACAGGGGGCTACTATGAGCAGTTCTTC.

CDR3 residues: CASSDLHYSLYGYTF. CDR3 DNA sequence: TGTGCCAGCAGTGATCTCCACTATAGCCTTTATGGCTACACCTTC. The rearrangement uses TRBV6-1 and TRBJ1-2; D is unresolved. CDR3 length: 15 residues. Germline V lookup: CDR1 MNHNS, CDR2 SASEGT. The ends were cut back, 3 bases at V and 5 bases at J, with 16 bases in the middle.

Only a few counts were recorded for this clone. The V and J genes are TRBV11-3 and TRBJ2-2; no definite D call. Germline lookup yields CDR1 SGHNT and CDR2 YENEEA. Trimming pared 5 bases from V and 4 bases from J, leaving 8 bases between. This CDR3 region has 13 residues. CDR3 amino acids: CASSPQFTGELFF. The CDR3 bases are TGTGCCAGCAGCCCACAATTCACCGGGGAGCTGTTTTTT.

This clone turned up a few times. The V call is TRBV5-6, the J call TRBJ1-5; D is unresolved. The CDR3 extends over 15 amino acids. V lost 1 base and J 4 bases, leaving 12 bases between the germline ends. In germline, CDR1 is SGHDT, CDR2 YYEEEE. CDR3 in amino acids: CASSLYSSGNQPQHF. The CDR3 nucleotides are TGTGCCAGCAGCTTGTATTCTTCGGGGAATCAGCCCCAGCATTTT.

The CDR3 region is CAISEYRGGNQPQHF. DNA of the CDR3: TGTGCCATCAGTGAGTACAGGGGTGGCAATCAGCCCCAGCATTTT. This chain joins TRBV10-3 and TRBJ1-5, with TRBD1 identical over 7 bases. V lost 1 base, J lost 2 bases, and 2 bases stayed unmatched. The length of the CDR3 is 15 residues. CDR1 and CDR2 (germline): ENHRY, SYGVKD.

The J gene is TRBJ1-1, the V gene TRBV9; the D gene is possibly TRBD1 (6 bases). Germline CDR1 SGDLS, CDR2 YYNGEE. V was clipped by 4 bases and J by 6 bases, with 22 bases between them. The CDR3 consists of 16 residues. The CDR3 DNA sequence: TGTGCCAGCAGCCCAAGGAAGGTAAGGACAGACCCTGAAGCTTTCTTT. Residues: CASSPRKVRTDPEAFF. The full variable domain, with the rest looked up from reference TRBV9 and TRBJ1-1, is DSGVTQTPKHLITATGQRVTLRCSPRSGDLSVYWYQQSLDQGLQFLIQYYNGEERAKGNILERFSAQQFPDLHSELNLSSLELGDSALYFCASSPRKVRTDPEAFFGQGTRLTVV.

This sequence joins TRBV11-3 and TRBJ1-2, with D unclear. V lost 1 base, J lost 5 bases, and 11 bases lay in between. Germline V gives CDR1 SGHNT, CDR2 YENEEA. The CDR3 spans 14 residues. The CDR3 DNA follows: TGTGCCAGCAGCTTAGCCCCGACTGATTATGGCTACACCTTC. Protein product: CASSLAPTDYGYTF. Filled out from reference TRBV11-3 and TRBJ1-2, the complete variable domain reads EAGVVQSPRYKIIEKKQPVAFWCNPISGHNTLYWYLQNLGQGPELLIRYENEEAVDDSQLPKDRFSAERLKGVDSTLKIQPAELGDSAVYLCASSLAPTDYGYTFGSGTRLTVV.

The rearrangement links TRBV6-5 to TRBJ2-7; 7 bases match TRBD1. V lost 7 bases to trimming and J lost 2 bases; unmatched junction nucleotides: 8. Looked up from germline, CDR1 is MNHEY and CDR2 is SVGAGI. CDR3 length: 14 residues. The CDR3 DNA follows: TGTGCCAGCACCACGGGGCAGGGGGCCTACGAGCAGTACTTC. Protein sequence: CASTTGQGAYEQYF.